This T cell receptor (beta chain) was identified in a study of T cell repertoires in cytomegalovirus infection. The wider study: Indications came from public TCR beta signatures; they pointed to CMV infection and to a matching HLA type. The study, taken as a whole, reports: HLA-C-restricted CMV clonotypes gave the most frequent clonotype in two of eight donors. Totalled public TCR beta family frequency picked out people who carried CMV plus the relevant HLA.

V was clipped by 0 bases and J by 6 bases, with 14 bases between them. The CDR3 runs to 15 residues. Germline V gene sequence: CDR1 SGHTA, CDR2 FQGTGA. As for this clonotype: Its antigen remains unidentified.

TCRdb re-derived calls from the reads in MiXCR, one entry per CDR3 protein. This repertoire shows approximately 170,000 distinct CDR3 sequences, roughly a sixth found once; its top ten account for around 20%. The receptor was isolated from a human donor in good health (CMV status not recorded). Some clones in this sample may be carry-over from other donors' samples. The chain couples TRBV7-3 to TRBJ1-1; D unresolved. The source material was CD8+ T cells from PBMCs. Here the CDR3 DNA reads TGTGCCAGCAGCTTAACGAGCGACCGACCCTCTGAAGCTTTCTTT. Its translation: CASSLTSDRPSEAFF.